Below are 11 T cell receptor beta chains sequenced from a single sample in a study of T cells expressing NK-cell markers. Reprocessing the 5' RACE reads, TCRdb reports a single entry for every CDR3 protein and omits DNA. This sample's table reports a few hundred thousand distinct CDR3 sequences. The specimen sequenced was blood T cells: a sorted CD56 or NKG2C T cell subset, CD4+ or CD8+ T cells, or bulk PBMC T cells (not recorded which). Source of these receptors: a woman between 45 and 65 years old in good health.

The chain is built from TRBV6-5 and TRBJ2-3; lacking DNA, the TRBD2 call made by TCRdb goes unchecked. Germline V gives CDR1 MNHEY, CDR2 SVGAGI. The length of the CDR3 is 15 residues. The CDR3 sequence is CASRTGGVTTDTQYF.

V is TRBV7-6 and J is TRBJ1-1. CDR1 is SGHVS and CDR2 is FNYEAQ in the germline V gene. The CDR3 consists of 15 residues. The chain's CDR3 is CASSSPGEKYSMAFF.

The rearrangement uses TRBV27 and TRBJ2-4; TCRdb names TRBD2, which stays unverified in the absence of DNA. The CDR3 has 18 residues. Germline V gene lookup returns CDR1 MNHEY and CDR2 SMNVEV (reference sequence). The CDR3: CASSSTPLAGESKNIQYF.

The chain links TRBV20-1 to TRBJ1-2; the D gene TCRdb calls, TRBD1, cannot be checked with no DNA. The CDR3 runs to 11 residues. Germline loops: CDR1 DFQATT, CDR2 SNEGSKA (reference sequence). The CDR3 sequence is CSANRDEGYTF.

This chain uses TRBV3-1 with TRBJ2-3; no DNA is available, so the TRBD2 call from TCRdb remains unchecked. Germline CDR1 is LGHDT and CDR2 is YNNKEL (reference sequence). This CDR3 is 16 amino acids long. CDR3 amino acids: CASSPLAGVKIDTQYF.

CDR3 region: CASSSGGGNNEQFF. The chain recombines TRBV7-3 with TRBJ2-1; TCRdb reports TRBD2, a call that lacks DNA to check it against. This CDR3 spans 14 amino acids. Germline V lookup: CDR1 SGHTA, CDR2 FQGTGA.

The rearrangement uses TRBV3-1 and TRBJ2-3; TCRdb's D gene call, TRBD2, goes unchecked for lack of DNA. The CDR3 length is 18 residues. From germline, CDR1 is LGHDT and CDR2 YNNKEL (reference sequence). CDR3 region: CASSRTSGRAGRTDTQYF.

The chain joins TRBV6-1 to TRBJ1-1. This CDR3 has 14 amino acids. Germline CDR1 and CDR2: MNHNS and SASEGT. The CDR3 here is CASRLQGGNTEAFF.

The J gene is TRBJ2-1, the V gene TRBV4-1; the D call from TCRdb, TRBD2, cannot be confirmed without DNA. Per the germline V gene, CDR1 is MGHRA and CDR2 is YSYEKL. This CDR3 has 14 amino acids. The CDR3 spells CASKEGTGYNEQFF.

The chain has TRBV5-5 and TRBJ2-5. Germline V gene lookup returns CDR1 SGHKS and CDR2 YYEKEE (reference sequence). The CDR3 is made up of 14 amino acids. CDR3: CASSLIGRQETQYF.

The chain is built from TRBV18 and TRBJ2-1; TCRdb reports TRBD2, a call that lacks DNA to check it against. The CDR3 extends over 15 amino acids. CDR1 and CDR2 from the germline V gene are KGHSH and LQKENI. This CDR3 is CASSPVQGPRNEQFF.